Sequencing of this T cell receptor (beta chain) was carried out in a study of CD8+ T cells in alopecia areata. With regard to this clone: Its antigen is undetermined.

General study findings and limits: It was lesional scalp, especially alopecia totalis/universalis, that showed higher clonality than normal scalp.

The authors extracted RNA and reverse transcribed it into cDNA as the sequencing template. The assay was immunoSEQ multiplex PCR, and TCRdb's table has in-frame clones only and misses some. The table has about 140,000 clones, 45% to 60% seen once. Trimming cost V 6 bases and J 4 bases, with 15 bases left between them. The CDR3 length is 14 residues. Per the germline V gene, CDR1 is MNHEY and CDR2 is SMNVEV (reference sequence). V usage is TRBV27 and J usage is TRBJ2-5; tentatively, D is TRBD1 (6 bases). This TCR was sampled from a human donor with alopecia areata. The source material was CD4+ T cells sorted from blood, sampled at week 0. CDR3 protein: CASRLQGVGETQYF. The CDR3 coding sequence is TGTGCCAGCAGGCTACAGGGCGTCGGAGAGACCCAGTACTTC.